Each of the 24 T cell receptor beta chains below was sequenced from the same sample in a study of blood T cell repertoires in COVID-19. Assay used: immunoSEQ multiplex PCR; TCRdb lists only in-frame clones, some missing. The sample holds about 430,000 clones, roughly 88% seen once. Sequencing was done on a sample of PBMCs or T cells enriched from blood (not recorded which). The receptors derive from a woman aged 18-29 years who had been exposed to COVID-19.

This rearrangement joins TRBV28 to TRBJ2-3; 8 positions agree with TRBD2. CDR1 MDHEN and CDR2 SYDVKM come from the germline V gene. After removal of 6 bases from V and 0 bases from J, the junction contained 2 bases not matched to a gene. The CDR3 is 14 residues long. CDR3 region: CASRSSGSTDTQYF. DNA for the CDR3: TGTGCCAGCAGGTCTAGCGGGAGCACAGATACGCAGTATTTT.

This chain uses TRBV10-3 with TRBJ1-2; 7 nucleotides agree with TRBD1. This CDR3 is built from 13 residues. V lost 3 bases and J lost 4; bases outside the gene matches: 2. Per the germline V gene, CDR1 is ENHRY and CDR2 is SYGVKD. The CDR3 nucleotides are TGTGCCATCAGTGAAGACAGGGTCTATGGCTACACCTTC. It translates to CAISEDRVYGYTF.

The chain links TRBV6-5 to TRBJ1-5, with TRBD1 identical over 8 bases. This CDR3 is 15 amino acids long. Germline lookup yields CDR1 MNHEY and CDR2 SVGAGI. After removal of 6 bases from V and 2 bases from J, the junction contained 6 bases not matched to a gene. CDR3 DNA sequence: TGTGCCAGCAGCCATACAGGGGGTGGCAATCAGCCCCAGCATTTT. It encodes CASSHTGGGNQPQHF.

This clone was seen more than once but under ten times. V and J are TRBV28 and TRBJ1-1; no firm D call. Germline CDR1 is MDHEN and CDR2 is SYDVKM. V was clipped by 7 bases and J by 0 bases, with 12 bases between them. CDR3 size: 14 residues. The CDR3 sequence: CASTLGHLNTEAFF. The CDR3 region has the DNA TGTGCCAGCACCCTTGGGCACTTGAACACTGAAGCTTTCTTT.

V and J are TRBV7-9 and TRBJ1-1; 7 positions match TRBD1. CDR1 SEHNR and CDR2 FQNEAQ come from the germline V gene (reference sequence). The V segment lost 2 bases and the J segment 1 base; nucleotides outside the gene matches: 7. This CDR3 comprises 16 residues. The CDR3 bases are TGTGCCAGCAGCTTAACCGCGGGACAGAGGAACACTGAAGCTTTCTTT. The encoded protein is CASSLTAGQRNTEAFF.

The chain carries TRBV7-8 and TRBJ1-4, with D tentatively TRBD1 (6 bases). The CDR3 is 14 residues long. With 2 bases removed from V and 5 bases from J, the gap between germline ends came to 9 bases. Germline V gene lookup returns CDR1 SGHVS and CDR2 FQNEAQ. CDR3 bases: TGTGCCAGCAGCTTAAGGACAGCGAATGAAAAACTGTTTTTT. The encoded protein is CASSLRTANEKLFF.

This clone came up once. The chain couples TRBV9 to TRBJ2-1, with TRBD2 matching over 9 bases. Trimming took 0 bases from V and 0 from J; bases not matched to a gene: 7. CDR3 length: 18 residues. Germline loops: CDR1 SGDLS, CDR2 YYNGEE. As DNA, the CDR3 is TGTGCCAGCAGCGTAGAGGGCGGGAGGGCTAGCTCCTACAATGAGCAGTTCTTC. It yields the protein CASSVEGGRASSYNEQFF.

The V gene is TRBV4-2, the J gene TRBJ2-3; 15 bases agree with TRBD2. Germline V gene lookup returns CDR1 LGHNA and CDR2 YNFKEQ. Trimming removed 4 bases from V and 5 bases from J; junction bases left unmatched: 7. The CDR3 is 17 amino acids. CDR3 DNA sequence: TGTGCCAGCAGCCCCGGACTAGCGGGGGGGCCGGGAGATACGCAGTATTTT. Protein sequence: CASSPGLAGGPGDTQYF.

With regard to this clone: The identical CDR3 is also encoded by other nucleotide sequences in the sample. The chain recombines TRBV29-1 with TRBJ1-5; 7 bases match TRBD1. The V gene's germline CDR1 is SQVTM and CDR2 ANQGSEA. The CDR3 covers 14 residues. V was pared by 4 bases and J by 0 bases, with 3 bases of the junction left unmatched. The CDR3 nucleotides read TGCAGCGTTGGGGACAGCTATAGCAATCAGCCCCAGCATTTT. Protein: CSVGDSYSNQPQHF. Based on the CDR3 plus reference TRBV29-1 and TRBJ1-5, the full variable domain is SAVISQKPSRDICQRGTSLTIQCQVDSQVTMMFWYRQQPGQSLTLIATANQGSEATYESGFVIDKFPISRPNLTFSTLTVSNMSPEDSSIYLCSVGDSYSNQPQHFGDGTRLSIL.

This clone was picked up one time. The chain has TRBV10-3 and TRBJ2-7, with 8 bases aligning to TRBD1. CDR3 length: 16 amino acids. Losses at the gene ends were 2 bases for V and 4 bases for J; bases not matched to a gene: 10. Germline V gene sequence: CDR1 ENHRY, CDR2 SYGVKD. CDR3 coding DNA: TGTGCCATCAGTGAGCCCCCTAGCAGGGGGCATTACGAGCAGTACTTC. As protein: CAISEPPSRGHYEQYF.

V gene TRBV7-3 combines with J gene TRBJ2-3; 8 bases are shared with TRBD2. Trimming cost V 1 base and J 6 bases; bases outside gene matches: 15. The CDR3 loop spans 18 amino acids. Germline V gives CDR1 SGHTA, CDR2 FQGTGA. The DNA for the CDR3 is TGTGCCAGCAGCTTAAGGGGGCTAGCGGGTTCCCCCGCGGATACGCAGTATTTT. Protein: CASSLRGLAGSPADTQYF.

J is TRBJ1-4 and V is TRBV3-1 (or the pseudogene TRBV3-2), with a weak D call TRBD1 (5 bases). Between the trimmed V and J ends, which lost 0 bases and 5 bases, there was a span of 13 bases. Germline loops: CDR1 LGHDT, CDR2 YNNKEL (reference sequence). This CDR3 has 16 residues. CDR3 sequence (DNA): TGTGCCAGCAGCCAAGATCGGGCAGGGCTGAATGAAAAACTGTTTTTT. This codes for CASSQDRAGLNEKLFF.

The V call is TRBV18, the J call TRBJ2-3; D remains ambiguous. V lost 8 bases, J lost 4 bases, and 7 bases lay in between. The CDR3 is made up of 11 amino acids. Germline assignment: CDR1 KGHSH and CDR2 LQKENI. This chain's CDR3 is CASRRADTQYF. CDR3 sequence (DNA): TGTGCCAGCCGTCGCGCAGATACGCAGTATTTT.

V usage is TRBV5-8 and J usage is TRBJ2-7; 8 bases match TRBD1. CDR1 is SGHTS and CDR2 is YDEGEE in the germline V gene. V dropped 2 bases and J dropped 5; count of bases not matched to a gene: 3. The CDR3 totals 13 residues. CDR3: CASSFQGAHEQYF. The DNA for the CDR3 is TGTGCCAGCAGCTTTCAGGGGGCCCACGAGCAGTACTTC.

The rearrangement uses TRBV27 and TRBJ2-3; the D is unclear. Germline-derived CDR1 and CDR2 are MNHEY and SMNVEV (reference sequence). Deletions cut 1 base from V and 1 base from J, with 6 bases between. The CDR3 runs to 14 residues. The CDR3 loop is CASSLFSGTDTQYF. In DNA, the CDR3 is TGTGCCAGCAGTTTATTTTCGGGCACAGATACGCAGTATTTT.

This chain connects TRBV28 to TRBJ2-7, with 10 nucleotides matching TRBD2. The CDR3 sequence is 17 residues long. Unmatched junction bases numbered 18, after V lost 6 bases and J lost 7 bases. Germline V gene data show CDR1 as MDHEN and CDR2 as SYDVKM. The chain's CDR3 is CASSLLGQTSGAGEQYF. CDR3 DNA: TGTGCCAGCAGCCTCTTGGGACAAACTAGCGGGGCTGGGGAGCAGTACTTC.

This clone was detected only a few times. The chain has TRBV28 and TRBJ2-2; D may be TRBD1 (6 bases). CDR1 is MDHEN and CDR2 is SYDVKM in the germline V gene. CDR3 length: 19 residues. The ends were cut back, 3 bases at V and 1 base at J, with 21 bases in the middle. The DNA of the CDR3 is TGTGCCAGCAGTTTCCCCGATAACAGGGAAAGGTGGAACACCGGGGAGCTGTTTTTT. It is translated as CASSFPDNRERWNTGELFF.

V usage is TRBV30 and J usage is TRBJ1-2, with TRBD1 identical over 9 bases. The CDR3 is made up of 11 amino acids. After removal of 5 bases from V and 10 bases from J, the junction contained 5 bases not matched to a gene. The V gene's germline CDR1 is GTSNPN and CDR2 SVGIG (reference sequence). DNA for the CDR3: TGTGCCTGGTGGGACAGGGCCGACTACACCTTC. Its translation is CAWWDRADYTF.

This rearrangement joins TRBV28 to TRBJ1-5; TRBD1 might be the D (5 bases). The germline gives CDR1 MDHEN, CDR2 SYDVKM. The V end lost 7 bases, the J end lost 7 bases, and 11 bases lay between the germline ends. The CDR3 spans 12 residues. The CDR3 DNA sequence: TGTGCCAGCACATCAGGGCACCAGCCCCAGCATTTT. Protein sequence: CASTSGHQPQHF.

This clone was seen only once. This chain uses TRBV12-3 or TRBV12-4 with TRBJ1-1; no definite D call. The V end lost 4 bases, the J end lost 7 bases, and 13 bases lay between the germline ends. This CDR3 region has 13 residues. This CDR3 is CASSSHGRNEAFF. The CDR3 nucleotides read TGTGCCAGCAGTTCCCATGGCCGAAATGAAGCTTTCTTT.

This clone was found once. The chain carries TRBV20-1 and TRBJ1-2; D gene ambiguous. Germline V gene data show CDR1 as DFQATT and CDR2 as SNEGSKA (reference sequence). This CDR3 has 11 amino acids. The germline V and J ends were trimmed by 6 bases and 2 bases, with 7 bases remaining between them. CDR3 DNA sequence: TGCAGTGCCACAGCCAACTATGGCTACACCTTC. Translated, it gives CSATANYGYTF.

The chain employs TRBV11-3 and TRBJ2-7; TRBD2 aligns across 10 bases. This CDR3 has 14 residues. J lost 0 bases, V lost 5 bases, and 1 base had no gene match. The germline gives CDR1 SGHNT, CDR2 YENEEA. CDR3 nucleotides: TGTGCCAGCAGCCCTAGCGGGAGCTCCTACGAGCAGTACTTC. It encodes CASSPSGSSYEQYF.

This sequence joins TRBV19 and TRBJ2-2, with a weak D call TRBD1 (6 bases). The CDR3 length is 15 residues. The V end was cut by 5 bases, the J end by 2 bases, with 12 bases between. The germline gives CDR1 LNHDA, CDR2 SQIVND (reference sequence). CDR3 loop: CASSPQGFNTGELFF. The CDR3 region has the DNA TGTGCCAGTAGTCCGCAGGGGTTCAACACCGGGGAGCTGTTTTTT.

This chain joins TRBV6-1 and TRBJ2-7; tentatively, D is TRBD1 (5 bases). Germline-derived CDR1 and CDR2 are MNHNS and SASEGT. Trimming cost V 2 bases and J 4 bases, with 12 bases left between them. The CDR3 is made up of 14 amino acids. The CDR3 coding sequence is TGTGCCAGCAGTGAATCAGGGTACGGATACGAGCAGTACTTC. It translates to CASSESGYGYEQYF.